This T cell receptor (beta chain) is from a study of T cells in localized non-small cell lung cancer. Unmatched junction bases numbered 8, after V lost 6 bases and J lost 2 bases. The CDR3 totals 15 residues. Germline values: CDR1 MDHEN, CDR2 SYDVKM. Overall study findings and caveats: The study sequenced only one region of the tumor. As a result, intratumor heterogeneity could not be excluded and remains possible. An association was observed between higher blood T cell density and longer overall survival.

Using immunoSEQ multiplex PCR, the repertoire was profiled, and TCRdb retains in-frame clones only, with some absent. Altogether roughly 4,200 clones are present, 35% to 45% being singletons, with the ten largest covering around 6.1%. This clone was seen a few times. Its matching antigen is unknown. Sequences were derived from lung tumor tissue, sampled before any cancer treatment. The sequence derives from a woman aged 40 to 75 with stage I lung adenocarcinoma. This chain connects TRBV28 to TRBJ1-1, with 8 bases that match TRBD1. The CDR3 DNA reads TGTGCCAGCAGAACCCAGGGGGCAGAAAACACTGAAGCTTTCTTT. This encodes CASRTQGAENTEAFF. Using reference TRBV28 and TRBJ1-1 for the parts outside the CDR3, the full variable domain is DVKVTQSSRYLVKRTGEKVFLECVQDMDHENMFWYRQDPGLGLRLIYFSYDVKMKEKGDIPEGYSVSREKKERFSLILESASTNQTSMYLCASRTQGAENTEAFFGQGTRLTVV.